The T cell receptor (beta chain) under discussion was sequenced for a study of cytotoxic CD8 clonotypes in ibrutinib-treated CLL. Notes on the study in general: Measured clonality at baseline was greater than in age-matched healthy donors and tracked with circulating CD8+ T-cell counts.

The method was immunoSEQ multiplex PCR; TCRdb's version includes in-frame clones alone and lacks a portion of them. Among approximately 280,000 clones listed, 65% to 85% were seen once. Trimming removed 0 bases from V and 6 bases from J; junction bases left unmatched: 1. The CDR3 spans 16 residues. CDR1 is WNHNN and CDR2 is SYGVQD in the germline V gene (reference sequence). Of note for this clone: Antigen: not known.

The sequenced sample was PBMCs, obtained at disease progression, from a patient treated with ibrutinib. This sequence originates from a human donor with chronic lymphocytic leukemia. This chain uses TRBV10-1 with TRBJ1-6; TRBD1 matches at 11 bases. This chain's CDR3 is CASSESDRGPNSPLHF. The CDR3, as DNA: TGCGCCAGCAGTGAGTCGGACAGGGGGCCTAATTCACCCCTCCACTTT.